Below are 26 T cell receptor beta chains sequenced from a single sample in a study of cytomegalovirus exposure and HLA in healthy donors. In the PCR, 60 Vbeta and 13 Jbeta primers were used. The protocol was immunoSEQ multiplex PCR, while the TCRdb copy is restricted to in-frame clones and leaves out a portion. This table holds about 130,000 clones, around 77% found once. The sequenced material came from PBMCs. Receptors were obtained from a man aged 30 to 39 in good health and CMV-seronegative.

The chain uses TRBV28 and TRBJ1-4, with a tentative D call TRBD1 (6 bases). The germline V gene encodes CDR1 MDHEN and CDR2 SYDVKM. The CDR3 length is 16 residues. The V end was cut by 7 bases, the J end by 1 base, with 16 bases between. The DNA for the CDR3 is TGTGCCAGCACCTTCCCGAGGGGGGGAACTAATGAAAAACTGTTTTTT. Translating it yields CASTFPRGGTNEKLFF.

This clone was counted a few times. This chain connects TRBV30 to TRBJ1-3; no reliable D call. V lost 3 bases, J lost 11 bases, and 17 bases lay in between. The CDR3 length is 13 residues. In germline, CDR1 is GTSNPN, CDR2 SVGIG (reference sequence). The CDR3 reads CAWRKDTSDPIYF. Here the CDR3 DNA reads TGTGCCTGGAGGAAAGACACCTCAGACCCCATATATTTT.

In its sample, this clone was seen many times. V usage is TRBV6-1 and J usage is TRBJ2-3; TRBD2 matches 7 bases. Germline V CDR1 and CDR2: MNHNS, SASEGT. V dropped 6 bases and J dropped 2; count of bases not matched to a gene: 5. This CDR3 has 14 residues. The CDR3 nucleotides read TGTGCCAGCAGAGGAGGGAGGGCCACAGATACGCAGTATTTT. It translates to CASRGGRATDTQYF.

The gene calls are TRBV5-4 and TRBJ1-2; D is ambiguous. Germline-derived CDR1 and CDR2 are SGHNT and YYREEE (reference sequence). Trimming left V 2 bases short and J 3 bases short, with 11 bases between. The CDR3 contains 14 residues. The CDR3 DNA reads TGTGCCAGCAGCTTCCGGGTAGCGGACTATGGCTACACCTTC. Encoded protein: CASSFRVADYGYTF.

CDR3 sequence reads: CASTRLYGYTF. CDR3 bases: TGTGCCAGCACGAGGCTCTATGGCTACACCTTC. The V and J genes are TRBV6-1 and TRBJ1-2, with D unclear. The ends were cut back, 7 bases at V and 4 bases at J, with 7 bases in the middle. The CDR3 is 11 residues long. The V gene's germline CDR1 is MNHNS and CDR2 SASEGT.

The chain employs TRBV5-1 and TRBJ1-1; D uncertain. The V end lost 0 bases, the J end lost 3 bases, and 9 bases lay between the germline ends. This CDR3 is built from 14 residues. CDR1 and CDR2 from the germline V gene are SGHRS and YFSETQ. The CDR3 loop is CASSLVSGYTEAFF. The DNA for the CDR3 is TGCGCCAGCAGCTTGGTCTCGGGATACACTGAAGCTTTCTTT.

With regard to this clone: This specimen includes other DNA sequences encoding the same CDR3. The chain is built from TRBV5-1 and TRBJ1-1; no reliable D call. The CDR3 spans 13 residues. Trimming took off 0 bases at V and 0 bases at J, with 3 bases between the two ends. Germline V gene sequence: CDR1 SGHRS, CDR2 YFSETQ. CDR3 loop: CASSLALNTEAFF. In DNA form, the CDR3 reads TGCGCCAGCAGCTTGGCATTGAACACTGAAGCTTTCTTT. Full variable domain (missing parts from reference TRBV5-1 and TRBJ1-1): KAGVTQTPRYLIKTRGQQVTLSCSPISGHRSVSWYQQTPGQGLQFLFEYFSETQRNKGNFPGRFSGRQFSNSRSEMNVSTLELGDSALYLCASSLALNTEAFFGQGTRLTVV.

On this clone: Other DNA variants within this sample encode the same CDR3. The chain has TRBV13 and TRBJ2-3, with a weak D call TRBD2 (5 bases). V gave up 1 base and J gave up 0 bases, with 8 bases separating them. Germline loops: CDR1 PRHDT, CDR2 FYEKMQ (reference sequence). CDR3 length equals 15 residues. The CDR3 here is CASSLEGGSTDTQYF. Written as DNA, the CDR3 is TGTGCCAGCAGCTTAGAGGGCGGGAGCACAGATACGCAGTATTTT.

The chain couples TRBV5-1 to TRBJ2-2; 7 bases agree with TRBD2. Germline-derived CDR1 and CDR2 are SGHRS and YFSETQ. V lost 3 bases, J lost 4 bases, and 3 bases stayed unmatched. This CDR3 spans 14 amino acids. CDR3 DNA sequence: TGCGCCAGCAGCTCCAGGGAGGGCACCGGGGAGCTGTTTTTT. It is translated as CASSSREGTGELFF.

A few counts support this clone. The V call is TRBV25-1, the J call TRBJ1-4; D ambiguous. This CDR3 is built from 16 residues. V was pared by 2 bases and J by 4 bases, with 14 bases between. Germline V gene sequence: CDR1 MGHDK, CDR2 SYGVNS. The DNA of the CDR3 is TGTGCCAGCAGTGAAAGTCTCGAGGCTGATAATGAAAAACTGTTTTTT. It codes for CASSESLEADNEKLFF.

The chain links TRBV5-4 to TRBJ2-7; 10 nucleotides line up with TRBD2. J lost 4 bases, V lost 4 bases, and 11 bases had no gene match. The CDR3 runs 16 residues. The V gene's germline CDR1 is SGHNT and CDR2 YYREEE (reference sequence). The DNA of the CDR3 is TGTGCCAGCAGCCCCGGGGGGCTAGCGGGGGCTTACGAGCAGTACTTC. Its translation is CASSPGGLAGAYEQYF. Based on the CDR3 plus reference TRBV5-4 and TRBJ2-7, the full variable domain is ETGVTQSPTHLIKTRGQQVTLRCSSQSGHNTVSWYQQALGQGPQFIFQYYREEENGRGNFPPRFSGLQFPNYSSELNVNALELDDSALYLCASSPGGLAGAYEQYFGPGTRLTVT.

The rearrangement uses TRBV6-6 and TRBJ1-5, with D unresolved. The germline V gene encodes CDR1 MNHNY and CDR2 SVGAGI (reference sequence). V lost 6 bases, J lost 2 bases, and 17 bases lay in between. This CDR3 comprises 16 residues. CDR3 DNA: TGTGCCAGCAGCTCACTAGGGAAGGGTGGCAATCAGCCCCAGCATTTT. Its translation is CASSSLGKGGNQPQHF.

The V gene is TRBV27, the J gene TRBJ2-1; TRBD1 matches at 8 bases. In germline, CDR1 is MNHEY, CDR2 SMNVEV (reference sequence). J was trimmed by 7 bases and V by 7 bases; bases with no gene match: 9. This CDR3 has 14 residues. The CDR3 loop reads CASIPRTGMNEQFF. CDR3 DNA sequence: TGTGCCAGCATTCCCCGGACAGGGATGAATGAGCAGTTCTTC.

CDR3 sequence reads: CASSLGHGYTF. The CDR3 nucleotides read TGTGCCAGCAGCTTGGGGCATGGCTACACCTTC. The chain uses TRBV5-4 and TRBJ1-2; no definite D call. Germline V gene lookup returns CDR1 SGHNT and CDR2 YYREEE (reference sequence). The CDR3 length is 11 residues. V was clipped by 0 bases and J by 6 bases, with 3 bases between them.

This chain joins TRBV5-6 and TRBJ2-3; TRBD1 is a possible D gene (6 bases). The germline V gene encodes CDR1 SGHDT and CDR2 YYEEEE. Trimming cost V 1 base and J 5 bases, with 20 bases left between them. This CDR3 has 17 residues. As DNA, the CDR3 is TGTGCCAGCAGCTTGTGGGGGCAGGGAAGGGCGATAGATACGCAGTATTTT. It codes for CASSLWGQGRAIDTQYF.

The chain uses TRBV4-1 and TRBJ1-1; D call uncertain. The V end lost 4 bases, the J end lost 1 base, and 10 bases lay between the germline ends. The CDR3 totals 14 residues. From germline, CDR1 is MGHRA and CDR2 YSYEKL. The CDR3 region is CASSPRTRNTEAFF. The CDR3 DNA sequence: TGCGCCAGCAGCCCAAGAACACGGAACACTGAAGCTTTCTTT.

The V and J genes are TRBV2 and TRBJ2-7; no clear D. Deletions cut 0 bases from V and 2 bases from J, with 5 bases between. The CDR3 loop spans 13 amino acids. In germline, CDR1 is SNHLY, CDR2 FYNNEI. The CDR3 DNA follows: TGTGCCAGCAGTGAAGCGCAGGCCTACGAGCAGTACTTC. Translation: CASSEAQAYEQYF.

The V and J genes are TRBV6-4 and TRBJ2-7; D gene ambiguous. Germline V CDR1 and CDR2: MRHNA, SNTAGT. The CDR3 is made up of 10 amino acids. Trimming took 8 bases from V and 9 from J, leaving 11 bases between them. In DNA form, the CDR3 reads TGTGCCAGCGTATACCCGGTGCAGTACTTC. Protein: CASVYPVQYF.

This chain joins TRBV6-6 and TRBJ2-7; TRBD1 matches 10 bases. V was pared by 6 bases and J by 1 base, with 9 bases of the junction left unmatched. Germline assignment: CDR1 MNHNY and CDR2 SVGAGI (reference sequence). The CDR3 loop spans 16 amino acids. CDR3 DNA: TGTGCCAGCAGGGGGAGGGACAGGGGACCTTCCTACGAGCAGTACTTC. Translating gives CASRGRDRGPSYEQYF.

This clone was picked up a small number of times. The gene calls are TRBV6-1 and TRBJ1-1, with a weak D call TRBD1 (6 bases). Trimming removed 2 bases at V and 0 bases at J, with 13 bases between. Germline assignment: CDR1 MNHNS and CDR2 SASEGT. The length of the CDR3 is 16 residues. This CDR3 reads CASSEFGGSLNTEAFF. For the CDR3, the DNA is TGTGCCAGCAGTGAATTTGGGGGCAGCCTGAACACTGAAGCTTTCTTT.

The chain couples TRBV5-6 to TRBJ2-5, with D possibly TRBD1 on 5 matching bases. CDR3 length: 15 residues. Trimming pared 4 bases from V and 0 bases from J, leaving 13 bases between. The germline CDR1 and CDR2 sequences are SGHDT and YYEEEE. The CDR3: CASSTGAAYQETQYF. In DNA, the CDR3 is TGTGCCAGCAGCACAGGAGCCGCCTACCAAGAGACCCAGTACTTC.

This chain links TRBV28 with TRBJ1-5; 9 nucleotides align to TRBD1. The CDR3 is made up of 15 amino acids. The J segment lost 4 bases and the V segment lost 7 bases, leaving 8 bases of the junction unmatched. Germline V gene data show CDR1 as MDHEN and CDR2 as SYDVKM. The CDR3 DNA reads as TGTGCCAGCACCAACCCGGGACAGGGAAATCAGCCCCAGCATTTT. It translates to CASTNPGQGNQPQHF.

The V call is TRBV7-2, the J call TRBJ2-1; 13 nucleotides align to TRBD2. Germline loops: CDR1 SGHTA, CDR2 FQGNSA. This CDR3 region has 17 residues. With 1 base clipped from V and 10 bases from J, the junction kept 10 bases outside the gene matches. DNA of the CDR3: TGTGCCAGCAGCTTAGGGACTAGCGGGAGAGGTCTTGGGGAGCAGTTCTTC. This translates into CASSLGTSGRGLGEQFF.

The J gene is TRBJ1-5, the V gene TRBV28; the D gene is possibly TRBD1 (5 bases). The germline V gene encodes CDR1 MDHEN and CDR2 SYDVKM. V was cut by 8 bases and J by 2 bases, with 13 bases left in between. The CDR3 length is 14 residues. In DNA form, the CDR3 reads TGTGCCAGCCGGCGGGGGTGGGGCAATCAGCCCCAGCATTTT. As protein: CASRRGWGNQPQHF.

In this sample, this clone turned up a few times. CDR3 loop: CASSRRDRDPDTQYF. The CDR3 DNA is TGTGCCAGCAGCCGCCGGGACAGGGACCCAGATACGCAGTATTTT. The rearrangement joins TRBV4-2 to TRBJ2-3, with 9 bases that match TRBD1. Germline trimming cut 4 bases from V and 4 bases from J; bases unmatched to any gene: 6. The germline CDR1 and CDR2 sequences are LGHNA and YNFKEQ. The CDR3 length is 15 residues.

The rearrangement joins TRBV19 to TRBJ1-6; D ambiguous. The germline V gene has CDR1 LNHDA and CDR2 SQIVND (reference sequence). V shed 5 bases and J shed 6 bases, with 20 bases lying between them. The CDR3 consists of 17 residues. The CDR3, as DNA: TGTGCCAGTAGTCGTGACCCCCGGAACTATGTTAATTCACCCCTCCACTTT. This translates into CASSRDPRNYVNSPLHF.